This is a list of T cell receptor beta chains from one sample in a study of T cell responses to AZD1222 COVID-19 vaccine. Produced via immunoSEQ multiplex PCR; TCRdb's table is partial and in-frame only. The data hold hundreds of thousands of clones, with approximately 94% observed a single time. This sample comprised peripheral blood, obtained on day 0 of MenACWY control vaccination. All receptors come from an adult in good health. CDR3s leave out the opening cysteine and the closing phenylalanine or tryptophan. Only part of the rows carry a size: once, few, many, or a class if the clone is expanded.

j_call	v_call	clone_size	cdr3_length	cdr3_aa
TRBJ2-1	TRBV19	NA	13	ASSIDRSSYNEQF
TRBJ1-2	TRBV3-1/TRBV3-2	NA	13	ASSLGTGTSYGYT
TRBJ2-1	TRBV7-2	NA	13	ASSWRRGVGNEQF
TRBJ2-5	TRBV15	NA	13	ATSRASGYMETQY
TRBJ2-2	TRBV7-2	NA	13	ASSLDPRSGGELF
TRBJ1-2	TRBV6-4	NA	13	ASSRGTGEDYGYT
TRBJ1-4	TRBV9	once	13	ASSVEGATNEKLF
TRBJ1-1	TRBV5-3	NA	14	ARSRDRGCLSTEAF
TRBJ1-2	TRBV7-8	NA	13	ASSPAGTANYGYT
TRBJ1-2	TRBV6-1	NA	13	ASSEVRGAGYGYT
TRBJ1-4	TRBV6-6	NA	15	ASSLTPQGATNEKLF
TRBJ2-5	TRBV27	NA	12	ASSTSAYQETQY
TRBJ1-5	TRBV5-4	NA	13	ASSPDRDSVQPQH
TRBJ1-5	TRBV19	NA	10	ASEKGHQPQH
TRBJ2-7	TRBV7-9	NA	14	ASSLDEQGFSYEQY
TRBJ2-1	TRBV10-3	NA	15	AISESSSRGPYNEQF
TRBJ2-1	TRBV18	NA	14	ASSLNAQGAYNEQF
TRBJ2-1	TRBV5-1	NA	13	ASSPSSHSYNEQF
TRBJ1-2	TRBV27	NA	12	ASSLVPQNYGYT
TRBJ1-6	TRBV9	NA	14	ASSVAGSGSNSPLH
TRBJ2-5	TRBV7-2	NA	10	ASSRRGETQY
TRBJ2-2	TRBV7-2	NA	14	ASSDGVPLNTGELF
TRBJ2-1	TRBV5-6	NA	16	ASSLSNGTGALFNEQF
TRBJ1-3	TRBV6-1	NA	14	ASSEGDRIAGNTIY
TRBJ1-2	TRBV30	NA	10	AWSGGSYGYT
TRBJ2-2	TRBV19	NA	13	ASSSGQGYTGELF
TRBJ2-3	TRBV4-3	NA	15	ASSQDGASGGADTQY
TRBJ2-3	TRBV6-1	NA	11	ASSEFRADTQY
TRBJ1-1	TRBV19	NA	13	ASSMARGKNTEAF
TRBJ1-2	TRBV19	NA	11	ASSMVGETGYT
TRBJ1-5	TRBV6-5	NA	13	ASSLNRARNQPQH
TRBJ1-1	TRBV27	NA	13	ASGTRGGSSTEAF
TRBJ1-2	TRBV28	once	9	ASSHNYGYT
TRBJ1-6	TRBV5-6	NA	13	ASSLGSLYNSPLH
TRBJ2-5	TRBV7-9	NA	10	ASSSSGETQY
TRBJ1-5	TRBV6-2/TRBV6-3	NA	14	ASTYSGGGGNQPQH
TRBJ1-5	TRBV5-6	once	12	ASSFWGSNQPQH
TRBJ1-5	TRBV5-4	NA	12	ASSLDRVGQPQH
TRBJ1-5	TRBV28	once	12	ASSFGGLKQPQH